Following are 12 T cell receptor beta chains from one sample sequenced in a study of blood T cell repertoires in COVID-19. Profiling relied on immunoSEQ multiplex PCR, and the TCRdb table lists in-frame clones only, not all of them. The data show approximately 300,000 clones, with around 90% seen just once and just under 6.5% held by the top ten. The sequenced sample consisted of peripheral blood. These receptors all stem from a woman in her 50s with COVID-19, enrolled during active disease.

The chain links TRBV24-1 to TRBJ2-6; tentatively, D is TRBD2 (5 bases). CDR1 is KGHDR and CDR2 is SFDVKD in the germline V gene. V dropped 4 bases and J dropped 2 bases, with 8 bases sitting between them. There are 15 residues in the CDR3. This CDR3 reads CATSDPGTGANVLTF. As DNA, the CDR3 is TGTGCCACCAGTGACCCCGGGACTGGGGCCAACGTCCTGACTTTC.

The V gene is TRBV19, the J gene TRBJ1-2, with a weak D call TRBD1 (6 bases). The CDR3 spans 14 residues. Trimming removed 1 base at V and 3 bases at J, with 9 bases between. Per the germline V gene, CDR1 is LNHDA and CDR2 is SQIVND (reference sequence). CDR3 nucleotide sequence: TGTGCCAGTAGTATAGTTCCAGGGGACTATGGCTACACCTTC. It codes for CASSIVPGDYGYTF.

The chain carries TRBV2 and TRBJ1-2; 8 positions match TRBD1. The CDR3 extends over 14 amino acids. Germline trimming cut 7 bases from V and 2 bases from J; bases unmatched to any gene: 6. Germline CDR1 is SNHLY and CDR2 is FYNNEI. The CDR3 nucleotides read TGTGCCAGCATAAGACAGGGGCCAAACTATGGCTACACCTTC. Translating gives CASIRQGPNYGYTF.

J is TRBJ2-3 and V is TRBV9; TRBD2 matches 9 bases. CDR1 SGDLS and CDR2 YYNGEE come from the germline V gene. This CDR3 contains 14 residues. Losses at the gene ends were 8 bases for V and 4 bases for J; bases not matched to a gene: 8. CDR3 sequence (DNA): TGTGCCAGTGCGCTAGCGGGATATGCAGATACGCAGTATTTT. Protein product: CASALAGYADTQYF.

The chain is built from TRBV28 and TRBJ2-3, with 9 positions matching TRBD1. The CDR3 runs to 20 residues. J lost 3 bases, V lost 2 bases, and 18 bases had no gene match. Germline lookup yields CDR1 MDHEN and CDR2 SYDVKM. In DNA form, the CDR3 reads TGTGCCAGCAGTTTAGCCCGCCTTTTATGGGGACAGGGTAGAACAGATACGCAGTATTTT. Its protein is CASSLARLLWGQGRTDTQYF.

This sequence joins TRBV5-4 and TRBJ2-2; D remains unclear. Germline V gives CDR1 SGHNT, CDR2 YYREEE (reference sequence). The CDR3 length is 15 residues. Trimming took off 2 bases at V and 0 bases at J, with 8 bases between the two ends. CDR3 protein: CASSFKSSNTGELFF. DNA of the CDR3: TGTGCCAGCAGCTTCAAGAGTTCGAACACCGGGGAGCTGTTTTTT.

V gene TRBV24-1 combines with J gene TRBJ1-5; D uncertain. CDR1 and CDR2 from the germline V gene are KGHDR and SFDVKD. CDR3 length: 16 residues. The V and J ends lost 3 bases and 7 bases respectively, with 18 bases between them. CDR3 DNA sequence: TGTGCCACCAGTGATGCGGGTCGGGGTCGTGGACAGCCCCAGCATTTT. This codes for CATSDAGRGRGQPQHF.

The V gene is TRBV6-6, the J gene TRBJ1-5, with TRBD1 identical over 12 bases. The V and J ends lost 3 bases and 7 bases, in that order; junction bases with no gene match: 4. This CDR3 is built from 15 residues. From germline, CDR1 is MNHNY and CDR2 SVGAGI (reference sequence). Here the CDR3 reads CASSYSGQGAQPQHF. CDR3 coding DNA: TGTGCCAGCAGTTATTCGGGACAGGGGGCACAGCCCCAGCATTTT.

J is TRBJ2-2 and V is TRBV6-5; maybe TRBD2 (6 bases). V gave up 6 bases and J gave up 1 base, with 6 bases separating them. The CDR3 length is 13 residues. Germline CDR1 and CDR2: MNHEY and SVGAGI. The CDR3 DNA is TGTGCCAGCAGGCGGGAGAACACCGGGGAGCTGTTTTTT. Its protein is CASRRENTGELFF.

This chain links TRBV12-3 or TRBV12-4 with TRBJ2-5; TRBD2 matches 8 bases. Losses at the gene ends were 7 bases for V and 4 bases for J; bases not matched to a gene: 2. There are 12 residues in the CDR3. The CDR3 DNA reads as TGTGCCAGCAAGCGGGGGTTAGAGACCCAGTACTTC. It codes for CASKRGLETQYF.

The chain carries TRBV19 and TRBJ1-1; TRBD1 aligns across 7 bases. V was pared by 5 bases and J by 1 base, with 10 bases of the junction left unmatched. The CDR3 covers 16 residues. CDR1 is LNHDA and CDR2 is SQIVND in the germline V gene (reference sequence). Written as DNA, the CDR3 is TGTGCCAGTAGTCTTAAATCCGGGACAGCGAACACTGAAGCTTTCTTT. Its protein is CASSLKSGTANTEAFF.

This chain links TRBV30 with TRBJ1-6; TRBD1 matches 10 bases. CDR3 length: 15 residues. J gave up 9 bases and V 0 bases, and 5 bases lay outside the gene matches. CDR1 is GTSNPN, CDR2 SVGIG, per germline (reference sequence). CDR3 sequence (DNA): TGTGCCTGGAGTGTTTCCGGGACAGGGGTTTCACCCCTCCACTTT. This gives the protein CAWSVSGTGVSPLHF.